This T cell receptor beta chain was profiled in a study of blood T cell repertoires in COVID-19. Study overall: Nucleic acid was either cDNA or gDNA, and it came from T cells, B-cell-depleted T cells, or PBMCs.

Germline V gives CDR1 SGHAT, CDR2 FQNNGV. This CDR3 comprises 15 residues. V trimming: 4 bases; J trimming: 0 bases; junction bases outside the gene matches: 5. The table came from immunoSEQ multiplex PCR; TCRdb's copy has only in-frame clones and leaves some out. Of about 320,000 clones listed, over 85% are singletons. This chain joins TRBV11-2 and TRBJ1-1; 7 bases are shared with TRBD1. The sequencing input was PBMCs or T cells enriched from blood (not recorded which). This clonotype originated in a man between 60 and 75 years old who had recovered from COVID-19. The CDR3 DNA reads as TGTGCCAGCAGCTCGCTCGGGACAGTGAACACTGAAGCTTTCTTT. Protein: CASSSLGTVNTEAFF.